This TCR beta chain is from a study of cytomegalovirus exposure and HLA in healthy donors. Study-level results: Per published accounts, TCR beta sequences correctly predicted the HLA-A and HLA-B alleles of most subjects.

PCR involved 60 Vbeta and 13 Jbeta primers. Assay: immunoSEQ multiplex PCR; the TCRdb copy retains only in-frame clones and omits some. The sample consists of 140,000 or so clones, around three quarters of them appearing once. Of note for this clone: Its specificity is not known.

Germline CDR1 is MDHEN and CDR2 is SYDVKM. Unmatched junction bases numbered 13, after V lost 2 bases and J lost 6 bases. The CDR3 covers 16 residues. The sequence was collected from a woman aged 18-30 years in good health and CMV-seropositive. The sample comprised PBMCs. The gene calls are TRBV28 and TRBJ2-7; 7 nucleotides line up with TRBD2. This CDR3 is CASSLIGVGGGGEQYF. In DNA form, the CDR3 reads TGTGCCAGCAGTTTAATTGGGGTTGGCGGGGGAGGCGAGCAGTACTTC.